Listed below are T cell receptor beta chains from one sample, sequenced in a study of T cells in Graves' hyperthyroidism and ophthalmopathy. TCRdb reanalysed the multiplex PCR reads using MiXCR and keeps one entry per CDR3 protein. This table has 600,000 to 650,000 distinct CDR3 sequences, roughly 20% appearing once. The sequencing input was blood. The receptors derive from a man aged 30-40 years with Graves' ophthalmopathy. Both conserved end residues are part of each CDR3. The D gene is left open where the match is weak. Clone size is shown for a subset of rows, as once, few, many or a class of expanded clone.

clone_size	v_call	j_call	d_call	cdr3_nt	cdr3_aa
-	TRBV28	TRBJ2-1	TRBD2	TGTGCCAGCAGTTCTAGCGGAATCTACAATGAGCAGTTCTTC	CASSSSGIYNEQFF
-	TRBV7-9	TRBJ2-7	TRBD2	TGTGCCAGCATGACTAGCGGGGCCTACGAGCAGTACTTC	CASMTSGAYEQYF
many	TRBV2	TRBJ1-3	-	TGTGCCAGCAGTGAAAGGGGTTTGCTCTCTGGAAACACCATATATTTT	CASSERGLLSGNTIYF
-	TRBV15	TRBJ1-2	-	TGTGCCACCAGCCAAGGGATCGGCTATGGCTACACCTTC	CATSQGIGYGYTF
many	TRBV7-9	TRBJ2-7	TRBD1	TGTGCCAGCAGCTTAAGGGACAGGCCTAGCTACGAGCAGTACTTC	CASSLRDRPSYEQYF
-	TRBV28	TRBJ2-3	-	TGTGCCAGCAGTTTAAGGTGGGAGTACACAGATACGCAGTATTTT	CASSLRWEYTDTQYF
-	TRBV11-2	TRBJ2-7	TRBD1	TGTGCCAGCAGCTGGGGACAGCAAAGCTCCTACGAGCAGTACTTC	CASSWGQQSSYEQYF
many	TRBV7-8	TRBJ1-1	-	TGTGCCAGCAGCTTAGCCGTCGTACAGGAGAACACTGAAGCTTTCTTT	CASSLAVVQENTEAFF
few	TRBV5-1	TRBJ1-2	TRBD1	TGCGCCAGCAGCACCCGGACAGGGGAGGACTATGGCTACACCTTC	CASSTRTGEDYGYTF
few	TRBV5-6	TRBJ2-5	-	TGTGCCAGCAGCTTGTACAGGGATCAAGAGACCCAGTACTTC	CASSLYRDQETQYF
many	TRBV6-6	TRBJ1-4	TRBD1	TGTGCCAGCAGTTACGTGACAGGGCCCAAGGAAAAACTGTTTTTT	CASSYVTGPKEKLFF
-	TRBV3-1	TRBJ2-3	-	TGTGCCAGCAGCCAAGATCGCCGGGGTGGGGATACGCAGTATTTT	CASSQDRRGGDTQYF
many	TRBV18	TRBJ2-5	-	TGTGCCAGCTCTCAACAGGGAGAGACCCAGTACTTC	CASSQQGETQYF
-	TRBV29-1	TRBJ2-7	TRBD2	TGCAGCGTTGAAATCGGGAGGGACGACGAGCAGTACTTC	CSVEIGRDDEQYF
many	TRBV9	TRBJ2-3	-	TGTGCCAGCAGCGTAGGATCGGCAAACACAGATACGCAGTATTTT	CASSVGSANTDTQYF
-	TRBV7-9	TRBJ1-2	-	TGTGCCAGCAGTCTCACACAGATGGGCTACACCTTC	CASSLTQMGYTF
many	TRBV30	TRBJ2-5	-	TGTGCCTGGAGTGTAGGCGGTGAAGAGACCCAGTACTTC	CAWSVGGEETQYF
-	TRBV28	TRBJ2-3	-	TGTGCCAGCTTACAGGGCGGGGGCACAGATACGCAGTATTTT	CASLQGGGTDTQYF
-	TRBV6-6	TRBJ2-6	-	TGTGCCAGCAGTTACTCGAAGTTCTCTGGGGCCAACGTCCTGACTTTC	CASSYSKFSGANVLTF
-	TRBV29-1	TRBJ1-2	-	TGCAGCGTTGAAGATTACAGGCAGGGGGGCTACACCTTC	CSVEDYRQGGYTF
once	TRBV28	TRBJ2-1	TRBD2	TGTGCCATGACTAGCGGGATGGGTGAGCAGTTCTTC	CAMTSGMGEQFF
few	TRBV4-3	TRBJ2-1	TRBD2	TGCGCCAGCAGCCAAGTTAGCGGGCTAAACAATGAGCAGTTCTTC	CASSQVSGLNNEQFF
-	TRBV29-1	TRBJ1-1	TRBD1	TGCAGCGTCTATCGAGAAGGCCGGGACAGGGGCCGGCCTACTGAAGCTTTCTTT	CSVYREGRDRGRPTEAFF
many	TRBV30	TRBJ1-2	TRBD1	TGTGCCCATCCCAAACAGGGGGCGCGTGGAGGCTACACCTTC	CAHPKQGARGGYTF
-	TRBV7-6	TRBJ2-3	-	TGTGCCAGCAGCTTAGCGGCGCGTAGTAAGGATACGCAGTATTTT	CASSLAARSKDTQYF
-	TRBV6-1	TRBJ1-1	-	TGTGCCAGCAGTGAGGGAGAAGCTTTCTTT	CASSEGEAFF
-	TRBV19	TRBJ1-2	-	TGTGCCAGTAGTACAGTGACTGCCCCTAGCTATGGCTACACCTTC	CASSTVTAPSYGYTF
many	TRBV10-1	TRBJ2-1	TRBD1	TGCGCCAGCAGTTCGGACAGGGGTGGCCATGAGCAGTTCTTC	CASSSDRGGHEQFF
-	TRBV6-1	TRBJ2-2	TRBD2	TGTGCCAGCACCACGGGACTAGATACGAAAAGGCTGTTTTTT	CASTTGLDTKRLFF
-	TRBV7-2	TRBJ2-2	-	TGTGCCAGCAGCTCGTCGGGGCGGCGGGGTGGGGCCGGGGAGCTGTTTTTT	CASSSSGRRGGAGELFF
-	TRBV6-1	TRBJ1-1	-	TGTACCAGCAGTGTCGCAGGAACCATGAACACTGAAGCTTTCTTT	CTSSVAGTMNTEAFF
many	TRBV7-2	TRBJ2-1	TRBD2	TGTGCCAGCAGCACAGGGACTAGCGGTGGGGGGGAGCAGTTCTTC	CASSTGTSGGGEQFF
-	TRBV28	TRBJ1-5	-	TGTGCCAGTAGTATCGGGGGGAATAATGATCAGCCCCAGCATTTT	CASSIGGNNDQPQHF
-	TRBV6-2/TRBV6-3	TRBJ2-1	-	TGTGCCAGCACTCCCGGGGGTTCTCGCTCCTACAATGAGCAGTTCTTC	CASTPGGSRSYNEQFF
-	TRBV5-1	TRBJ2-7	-	TGCGCCAGCAGCTCCGCCCAGGACAGATCCTACGAGCAGTACTTC	CASSSAQDRSYEQYF
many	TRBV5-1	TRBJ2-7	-	TGCGCCAGCAGCCCAGGAGGGTTCGCCCCCTGGGGCGAGCAGTACTTC	CASSPGGFAPWGEQYF
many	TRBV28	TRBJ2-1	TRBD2	TGTGCCAGCAGTTTAGTGGCTAGCGGGTACAATGAGCAGTTCTTC	CASSLVASGYNEQFF
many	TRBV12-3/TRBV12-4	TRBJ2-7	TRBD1	TGTGCCAGCAGTTTAAGCGCAGGGGGCTCGTACTACGAGCAGTACTTC	CASSLSAGGSYYEQYF
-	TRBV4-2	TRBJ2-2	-	TGTGCCAGCAGCCAAGAACGGGGGCTTACCGGGGAGCTGTTTTTT	CASSQERGLTGELFF
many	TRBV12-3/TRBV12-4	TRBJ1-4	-	TGTGCCAGCAGGCCAACCGCGGACGGAAAACTGTTTTTT	CASRPTADGKLFF
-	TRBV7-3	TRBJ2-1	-	TGTGCCAGCAGCCTAACAGGGATTGAGCAGTTCTTC	CASSLTGIEQFF
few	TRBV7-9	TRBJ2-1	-	TGTGCCAGCAGCAAACCGGGGCAGGGCTACAATGAGCAGTTCTTC	CASSKPGQGYNEQFF
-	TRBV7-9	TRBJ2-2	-	TGTGCCAGCAGAGGGGAAGGGCCTAGAGATCTGTTTTTT	CASRGEGPRDLFF
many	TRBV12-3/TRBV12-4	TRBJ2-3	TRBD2	TGTGCCAGCAGCCCGGGACTAGCGGATAGCACAGATACGCAGTATTTT	CASSPGLADSTDTQYF
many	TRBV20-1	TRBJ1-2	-	TGCAGTGCTAGAGATCGGGGGATCGGCTATGGCTACACCTTC	CSARDRGIGYGYTF
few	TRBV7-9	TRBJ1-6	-	TGTGCCAGCAGCTTAGTCATGTGGGGTTATAATTCACCCCTCCACTTT	CASSLVMWGYNSPLHF
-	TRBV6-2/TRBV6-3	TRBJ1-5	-	TGTGCCAGCAGAGGAGGATCCGCTGGCAATCAGCCCCAGCATTTT	CASRGGSAGNQPQHF
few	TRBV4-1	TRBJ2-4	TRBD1	TGCGCCAGCAGCCAATCAGGACAGGGGAAAAACATTCAGTACTTC	CASSQSGQGKNIQYF
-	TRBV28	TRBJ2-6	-	TGTGCCAGCAAGAAAACGGGTTCTGGGGCCAACGTCCTGACTTTC	CASKKTGSGANVLTF
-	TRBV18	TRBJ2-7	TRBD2	TGTGCCAGCTCACCGACTAGCGGGAGATTAAACGAGCAGTACTTC	CASSPTSGRLNEQYF
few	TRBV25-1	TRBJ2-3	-	TGTGCCAGCAGTGAATTATTGACAGAGGGGTCAGATACGCAGTATTTT	CASSELLTEGSDTQYF
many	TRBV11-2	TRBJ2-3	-	TGTGCCAGCAGATTAGACAGTCCCACAGATACGCAGTATTTT	CASRLDSPTDTQYF
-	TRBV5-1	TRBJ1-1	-	TGCGCCAGCAGCTCGGGCTGGGGGGTCGACACTGAAGCTTTCTTT	CASSSGWGVDTEAFF
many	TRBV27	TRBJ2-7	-	TGTGCCAGCAGCTCACCTAGCTACGAGCAGTACTTC	CASSSPSYEQYF
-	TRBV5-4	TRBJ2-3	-	TGTGCCAGCAGCCAGAAAAATCTGGGGAGCACAGATACGCAGTATTTT	CASSQKNLGSTDTQYF
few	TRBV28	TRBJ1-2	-	TGTGCCAGCTCCCGGGACCTAGTGGGCTACACCTTC	CASSRDLVGYTF
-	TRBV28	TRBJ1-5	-	TGTGCCAGCAGCATTCTCGGGAGGGAGCCCCAGCATTTT	CASSILGREPQHF
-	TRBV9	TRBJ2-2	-	TGTGCCAGCAGCGTAGGGACGACGAACACCGGGGAGCTGTTTTTT	CASSVGTTNTGELFF
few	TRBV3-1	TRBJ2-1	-	TGTGCCAGCAGCCCTAGCGACTCCTACAATGAGCAGTTCTTC	CASSPSDSYNEQFF